This note documents a single T cell receptor beta chain sequence. Its specific antigen is unknown. Base quality data are lacking; no much larger clone is found one base away. The trim is 0 bases for V and 1 base for J, with a gap of 11 bases between the germline ends. The CDR3 has 15 amino acids, counting the end cysteine and phenylalanine. The CDR3 DNA has 45 bases and is translated from base 1. Taken from the germline V gene (reference sequence), the CDR1 and CDR2 loops are GTSNPN and SVGIG. This specimen belongs to a study of blood T cells in healthy people across ages (dated by TCRdb to 2014 to 2015). With regard to the full study: In model experiments, roughly one uniquely barcoded TCR beta cDNA molecule per two T cells was captured by template switching. The donors were divided into four age groups: young (average approximately 17 years), middle-aged (approximately 39), aged (about 60) and long-lived (82). The study analyzed two additional independent replicas of 1 million unique cDNA reads from the same blood draw for two donors, one aged 18 to 29 and one aged 80 or older. Age-related changes in TCR beta repertoire diversity were measured in the study by deep sequencing normalized with unique cDNA molecular identifiers. To avoid experimental bias, donors of different ages were randomly spread across the sequencing lanes. What the research found in general, with its limitations: Compared with the aged group, the long-lived group had more naive CD4+ T cells, fewer expanded clones and increased TCR diversity, suggesting age selection. Because the CMV infection status of the donors was unknown, age-related changes in expanded clonotypes may potentially have been confounded. Observed TCR beta diversity correlated strongly with the percentage of naive T cells measured by flow cytometry. Observed TCR beta diversity per million T cells fell roughly linearly with age, and a significant reduction was already apparent by age roughly 40. Because profiling used bulk unsorted PBMCs, naive and antigen-experienced compartments could not be compared conclusively. Total diversity estimates from one million sequenced T cells were considered lower bounds and underestimates.

The receptor library was made with 5' RACE. The run used an Illumina HiSeq 2500. The second PCR ran for roughly 7 to 12 cycles and used a J-beta primer mix along with a sample-barcoded 5' primer. A unique molecular identifier was introduced onto each TCR beta cDNA molecule by a template-switch 5' adaptor carrying 12 random nucleotides. At least 3 million CDR3-containing paired-end reads were obtained from each sample. First-strand cDNA was synthesized from all RNA with the Mint cDNA synthesis kit, primed by a TRBC-specific oligonucleotide. After uracil-DNA glycosylase treatment, a first 18-cycle PCR used universal primers M1SS and BC2_uni_R on all cDNA. In the source study's methods: Normalization of each sample was performed by random selection of 1 million high-quality reads, each carrying a distinct molecular identifier. Instead of being binned into consensus sequences, reads that shared molecular identifiers were thrown out. MiTCR, run with a Q25 quality threshold and the strictest error-elimination algorithm, handled CDR3 identification, clonotype clustering and error correction. Lower-bound total TCR beta diversity was estimated with a nonparametric unseen species model using Euler transformation. Using fastp at Q25 and MiXCR, TCRdb reprocessed the public reads and kept productive beta chains. Rows merge per CDR3 protein into single entries with the most common DNA and genes. The V and J calls were not made by the authors but by TCRdb's processing. This sample holds roughly 700,000 distinct CDR3 sequences; 49% were observed only once. The ten largest clones represent roughly 31% of the sample.

The donors were roughly 39 Caucasian individuals from Russia, aged roughly 6 to 100 years, who were systemically healthy. Each donor gave approximately 9.4 milliliters of peripheral blood, drawn into EDTA-treated Vacutainer tubes. Ficoll-Paque density-gradient centrifugation was used to isolate PBMCs, with at least 6 million obtained per sample. Total RNA was extracted from PBMCs with Trizol reagent, with at least 6 micrograms obtained per sample. Naive CD45RAhigh/CD27high T cell percentages were measured by flow cytometry on a PBMC aliquot from every donor. The V and J genes are TRBV30 and TRBJ2-3; the D gene is not confidently resolved. Sequencing was performed on blood. This TCR was sampled from a woman aged 55-69 years in good health. The CDR3 corresponds to CAWSVPYSRTDTQYF. Here is the DNA: TGTGCCTGGAGTGTTCCCTATTCCCGCACAGATACGCAGTATTTT.